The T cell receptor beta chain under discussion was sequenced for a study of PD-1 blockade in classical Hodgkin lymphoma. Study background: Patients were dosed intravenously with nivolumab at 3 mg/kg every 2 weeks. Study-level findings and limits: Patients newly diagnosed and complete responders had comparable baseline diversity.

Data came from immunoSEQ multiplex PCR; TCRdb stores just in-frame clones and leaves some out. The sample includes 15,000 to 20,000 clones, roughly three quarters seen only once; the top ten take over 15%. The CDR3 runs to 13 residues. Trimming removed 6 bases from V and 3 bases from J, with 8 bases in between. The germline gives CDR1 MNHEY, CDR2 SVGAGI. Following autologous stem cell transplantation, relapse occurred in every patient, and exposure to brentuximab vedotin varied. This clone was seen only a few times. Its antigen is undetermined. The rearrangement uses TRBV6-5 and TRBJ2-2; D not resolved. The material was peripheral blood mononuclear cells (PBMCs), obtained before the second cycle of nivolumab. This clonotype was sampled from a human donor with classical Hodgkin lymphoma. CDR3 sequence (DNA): TGTGCCAGCAGCCGTCGGTACACCGGGGAGCTGTTTTTT. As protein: CASSRRYTGELFF.